Listed here is a single T cell receptor (beta chain). The data originate from a study of cytomegalovirus exposure and HLA in healthy donors. V dropped 8 bases and J dropped 10 bases, with 12 bases sitting between them. Per germline, CDR1 MDHEN and CDR2 SYDVKM. The CDR3 is 12 amino acids. PCR was performed using 60 Vbeta and 13 Jbeta primers. Clones were sequenced by immunoSEQ multiplex PCR, and TCRdb holds only the in-frame ones, with some missing. The sample records more than 200,000 clones, 70% to 80% being singletons. This chain connects TRBV28 to TRBJ1-6, with D possibly matching TRBD1 (5 bases). Specimen: PBMCs. The TCR was taken from a man in his forties in good health and CMV-seronegative. The CDR3 DNA is TGTGCCAGCGGGGCATTCCGCTCACCCCTCCACTTT. Its protein is CASGAFRSPLHF.